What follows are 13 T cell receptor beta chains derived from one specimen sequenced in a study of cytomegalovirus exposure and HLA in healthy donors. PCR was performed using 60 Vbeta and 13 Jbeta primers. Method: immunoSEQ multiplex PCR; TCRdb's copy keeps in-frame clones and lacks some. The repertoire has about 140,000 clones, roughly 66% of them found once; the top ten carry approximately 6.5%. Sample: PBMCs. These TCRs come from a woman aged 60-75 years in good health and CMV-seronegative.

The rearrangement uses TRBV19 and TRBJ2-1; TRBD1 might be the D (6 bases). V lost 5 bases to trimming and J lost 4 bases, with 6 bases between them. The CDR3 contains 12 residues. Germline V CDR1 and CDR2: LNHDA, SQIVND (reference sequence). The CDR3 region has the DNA TGTGCCAGTAGTGGACAGTACAATGAGCAGTTCTTC. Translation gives CASSGQYNEQFF.

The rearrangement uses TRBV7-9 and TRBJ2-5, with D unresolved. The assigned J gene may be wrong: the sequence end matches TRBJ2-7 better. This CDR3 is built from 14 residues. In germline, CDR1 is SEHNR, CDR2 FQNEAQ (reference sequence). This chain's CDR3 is CASSFAQSSYEQYF. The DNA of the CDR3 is TGTGCCAGCAGCTTCGCACAGAGCTCCTACGAGCAGTACTTC.

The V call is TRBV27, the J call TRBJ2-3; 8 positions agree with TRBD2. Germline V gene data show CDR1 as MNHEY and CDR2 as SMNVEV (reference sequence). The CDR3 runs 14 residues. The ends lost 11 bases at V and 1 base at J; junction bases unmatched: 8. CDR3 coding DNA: TGTGCCCCCTCGGGGGGGGAGGGCACAGATACGCAGTATTTT. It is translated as CAPSGGEGTDTQYF.

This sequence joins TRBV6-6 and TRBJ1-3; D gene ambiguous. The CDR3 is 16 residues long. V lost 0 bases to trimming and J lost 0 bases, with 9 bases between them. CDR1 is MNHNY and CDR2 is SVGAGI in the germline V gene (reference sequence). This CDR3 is CASSYSGGLSGNTIYF. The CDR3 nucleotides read TGTGCCAGCAGTTACTCTGGAGGGCTCTCTGGAAACACCATATATTTT.

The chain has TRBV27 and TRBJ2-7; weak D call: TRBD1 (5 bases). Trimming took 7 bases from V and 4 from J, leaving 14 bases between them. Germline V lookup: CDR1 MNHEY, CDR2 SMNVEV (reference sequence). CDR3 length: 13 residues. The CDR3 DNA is TGTGCCAGCAAAGGGGTGATCGGGTACGAGCAGTACTTC. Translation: CASKGVIGYEQYF.

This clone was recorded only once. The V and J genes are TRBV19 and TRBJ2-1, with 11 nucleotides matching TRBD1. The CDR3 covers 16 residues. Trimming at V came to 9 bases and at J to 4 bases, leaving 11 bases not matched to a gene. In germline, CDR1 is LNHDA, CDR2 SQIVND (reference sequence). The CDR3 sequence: CASSITGTGGYNEQFF. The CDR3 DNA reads TGTGCCAGCTCTATTACCGGGACAGGGGGATACAATGAGCAGTTCTTC.

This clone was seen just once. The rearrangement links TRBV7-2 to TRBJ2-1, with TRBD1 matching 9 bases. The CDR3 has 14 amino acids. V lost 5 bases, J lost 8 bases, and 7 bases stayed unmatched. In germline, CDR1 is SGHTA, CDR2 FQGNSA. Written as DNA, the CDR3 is TGTGCCAGCAGCCCACCGGGACAGGGCTATGAGCAGTTCTTC. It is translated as CASSPPGQGYEQFF.

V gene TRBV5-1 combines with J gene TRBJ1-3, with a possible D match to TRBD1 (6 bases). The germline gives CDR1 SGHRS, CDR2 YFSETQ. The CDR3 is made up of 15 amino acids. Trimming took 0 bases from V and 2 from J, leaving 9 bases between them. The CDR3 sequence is CASSLGTDAGNTIYF. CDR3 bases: TGCGCCAGCAGCTTGGGGACAGACGCTGGAAACACCATATATTTT.

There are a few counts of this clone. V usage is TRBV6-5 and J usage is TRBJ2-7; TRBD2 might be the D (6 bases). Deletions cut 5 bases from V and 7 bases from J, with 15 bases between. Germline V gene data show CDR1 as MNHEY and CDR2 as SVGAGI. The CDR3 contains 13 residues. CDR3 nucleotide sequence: TGTGCCAGCAGTCCCGGGACTCCCGGGGAGCAGTACTTC. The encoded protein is CASSPGTPGEQYF.

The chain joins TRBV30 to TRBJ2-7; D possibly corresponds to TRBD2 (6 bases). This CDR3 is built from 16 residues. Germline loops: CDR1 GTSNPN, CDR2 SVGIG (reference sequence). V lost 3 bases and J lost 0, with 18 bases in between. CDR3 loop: CAWSLPGLHTSYEQYF. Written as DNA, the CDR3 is TGTGCCTGGAGCTTACCGGGACTTCATACCTCCTACGAGCAGTACTTC.

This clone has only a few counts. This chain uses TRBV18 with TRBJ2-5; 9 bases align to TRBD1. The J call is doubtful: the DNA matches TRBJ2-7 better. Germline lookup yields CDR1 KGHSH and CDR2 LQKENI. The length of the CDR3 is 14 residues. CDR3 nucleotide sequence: TGTGCCAGCTCACCTCGACAGGGGGTCAACGAGCAGTACTTC. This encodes CASSPRQGVNEQYF.

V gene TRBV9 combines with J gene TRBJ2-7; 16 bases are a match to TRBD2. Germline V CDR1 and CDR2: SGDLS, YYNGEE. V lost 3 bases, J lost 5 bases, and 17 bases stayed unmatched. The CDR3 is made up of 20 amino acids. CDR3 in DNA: TGTGCCAGCAGCGCAAGTAACCCGGGACTAGCGGGAGGGCGAGAAGACGAGCAGTACTTC. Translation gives CASSASNPGLAGGREDEQYF.

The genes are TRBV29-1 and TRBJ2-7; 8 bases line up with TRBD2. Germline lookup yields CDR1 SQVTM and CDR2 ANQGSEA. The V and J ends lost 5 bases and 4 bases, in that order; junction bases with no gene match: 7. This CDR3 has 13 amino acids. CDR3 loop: CSVHTSGGYEQYF. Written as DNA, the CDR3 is TGCAGCGTTCACACCTCGGGGGGGTACGAGCAGTACTTC.